The entry below gives a single T cell receptor beta chain sequence along with its context. Its antigen is unknown. The CDR3 length is 15 residues. CDR1 is MGHDK, CDR2 SYGVNS, per germline. V gave up 1 base and J gave up 0 bases, with 7 bases separating them. Each of the donors was a healthy bone marrow donor. These data originate in a study of cytomegalovirus exposure and HLA in healthy donors. Findings and caveats of the study: Excluded were some V segments that proved indistinguishable, including TRBV6-2 and TRBV6-3. Presence/absence analyses assumed roughly uniform sequencing depth across donors. Most sequenced TCRs were rare (though some public TCRs occurred in many donors).

The PCR had 60 Vbeta and 13 Jbeta primers. Produced via immunoSEQ multiplex PCR; TCRdb's table is partial and in-frame only. The table lists some 90,000 clones, 60% to 85% of them singletons. This chain joins TRBV25-1 and TRBJ1-5, with no clear D. The material sequenced was PBMCs. This sequence originates from a man between 25 and 39 years old in good health and CMV-seropositive. DNA of the CDR3: TGTGCCAGCAGTGAATCGGTTTTTAGCAATCAGCCCCAGCATTTT. Protein product: CASSESVFSNQPQHF.